This T cell receptor (beta chain) was profiled in a study of T cell changes during pregnancy in multiple sclerosis. TCRdb's table, derived via immunoSEQ multiplex PCR, lists solely in-frame clones and lacks some. This sample carries some 45,000 clones, 87% of them seen once, and the ten largest clones take approximately 0.92%. Deletions cut 5 bases from V and 5 bases from J, with 12 bases between. The CDR3 is made up of 13 amino acids. Germline values: CDR1 MNHNY, CDR2 SVGAGI (reference sequence). The V gene is TRBV6-6, the J gene TRBJ1-2; TRBD1 might be the D (6 bases). This sequence originates from a female donor with multiple sclerosis, enrolled in a pregnancy study. Material: CD4+ T cells from peripheral blood mononuclear cells, obtained after pregnancy. The CDR3 loop reads CASSIGGGYGYTF. CDR3 in DNA: TGTGCCAGCAGTATAGGGGGGGGGTATGGCTACACCTTC.